A selection of T cell receptor beta chains follows, all from one sample in a study of shared clonotypes between healthy human individuals. Assay used: immunoSEQ multiplex PCR; TCRdb lists only in-frame clones, some missing. The data contain roughly 1,000,000 clones, approximately 80% of them singletons. Sequenced input: memory CD4+ T cells from PBMCs. The receptors derive from a young man in good health. Some clones in this sample may be carry-over from other donors' samples. The CDR3 runs from the conserved cysteine through the conserved F or W. A D gene is named only where the DNA matches it firmly. Clone size, where shown, is once, few, many, or a class for clones that have expanded.

d_call j_call v_call clone_size cdr3_aa cdr3_nt
NA TRBJ2-2 TRBV27 NA CASSLSGRNTGELFF TGTGCCAGCAGTTTATCCGGGCGGAACACCGGGGAGCTGTTTTTT
TRBD2 TRBJ2-3 TRBV25-1 NA CASSLAGGPRDTQYF TGTGCCAGCAGTTTAGCGGGAGGGCCTAGAGATACGCAGTATTTT
TRBD1 TRBJ1-2 TRBV7-2 NA CASSRQGWSLYGYTF TGTGCCAGCAGCCGACAGGGATGGTCCCTCTATGGCTACACCTTC
TRBD1 TRBJ2-7 TRBV27 few CASSRQGNYEQYF TGTGCCAGCAGTCGACAGGGTAACTACGAGCAGTACTTC
NA TRBJ2-1 TRBV5-1 NA CASSSGQDNEQFF TGCGCCAGCAGCTCTGGCCAGGACAATGAGCAGTTCTTC
TRBD1 TRBJ2-7 TRBV7-2 NA CASSFAGTGAYEQYF TGTGCCAGCAGCTTTGCGGGGACAGGGGCCTACGAGCAGTACTTC
NA TRBJ1-2 TRBV19 NA CASSPSGALGYGYTF TGTGCCAGTAGTCCGTCAGGGGCGCTGGGTTATGGCTACACCTTC
TRBD1 TRBJ1-4 TRBV18 NA CASSPSGAGGSNEKLFF TGTGCCAGCTCACCATCCGGAGCAGGGGGGTCTAATGAAAAACTGTTTTTT
TRBD2 TRBJ2-1 TRBV28 NA CASSLVSSGRNEQFF TGTGCCAGCAGTTTAGTAAGTAGCGGGAGGAATGAGCAGTTCTTC
NA TRBJ2-2 TRBV5-1 NA CASSFKGEGTGELFF TGCGCCAGCAGCTTCAAGGGGGAAGGGACCGGGGAGCTGTTTTTT
NA TRBJ1-5 TRBV30 many CAWAEYNQPQHF TGTGCCTGGGCGGAGTACAATCAGCCCCAGCATTTT
TRBD2 TRBJ2-1 TRBV5-1 once CASSAKAGGDEQFF TGCGCCAGCAGCGCCAAAGCGGGGGGCGATGAGCAGTTCTTC
NA TRBJ2-7 TRBV28 NA CASSTAGSAEYF TGTGCCAGCAGTACAGCCGGGAGCGCGGAGTACTTC
NA TRBJ1-4 TRBV19 once CASSGGRALFF TGTGCCAGTAGTGGGGGCAGGGCCTTGTTTTTT
TRBD1 TRBJ2-5 TRBV6-1 NA CASSSRTGPQETQYF TGTGCCAGCAGCTCCAGGACAGGACCCCAAGAGACCCAGTACTTC
NA TRBJ1-2 TRBV6-5 NA CASSSTRGRDYGYTF TGTGCCAGCAGTAGCACGAGGGGTAGGGACTATGGCTACACCTTC
NA TRBJ2-7 TRBV7-2 NA CASSLGGGGTSYEQYF TGTGCCAGCAGCTTAGGGGGTGGGGGAACGTCCTACGAGCAGTACTTC
NA TRBJ2-2 TRBV7-8 NA CASSIPTGELFF TGTGCCAGCAGCATCCCTACCGGGGAGCTGTTTTTT
NA TRBJ2-7 TRBV7-2 few CASTPGPTYEQYF TGTGCCAGCACACCGGGACCTACCTACGAGCAGTACTTC
TRBD1 TRBJ2-5 TRBV18 NA CASSRDRTYQETQYF TGTGCCAGCTCAAGGGACAGGACGTACCAAGAGACCCAGTACTTC
NA TRBJ2-1 TRBV10-3 few CAISVSQGGGDEQFF TGTGCCATCAGTGTCTCCCAGGGGGGCGGGGATGAGCAGTTCTTC
NA TRBJ2-5 TRBV5-4 NA CASSLGGLQETQYF TGTGCCAGCAGCTTGGGGGGGCTCCAAGAGACCCAGTACTTC
TRBD2 TRBJ2-7 TRBV5-4 NA CASSLAGASGRIGEQYF TGTGCCAGCAGCTTGGCCGGCGCTAGCGGGAGGATTGGCGAGCAGTACTTC